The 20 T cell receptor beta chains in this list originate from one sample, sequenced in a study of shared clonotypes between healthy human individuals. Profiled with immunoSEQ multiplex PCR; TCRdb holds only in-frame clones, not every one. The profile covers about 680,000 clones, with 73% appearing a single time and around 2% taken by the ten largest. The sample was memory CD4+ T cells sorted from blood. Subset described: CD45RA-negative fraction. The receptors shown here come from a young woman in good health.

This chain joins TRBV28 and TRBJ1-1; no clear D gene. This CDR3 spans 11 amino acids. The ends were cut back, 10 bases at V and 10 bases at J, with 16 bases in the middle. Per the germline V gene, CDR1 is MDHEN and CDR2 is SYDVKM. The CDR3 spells CATLGDPGAFF. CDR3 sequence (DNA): TGTGCCACCTTGGGTGACCCGGGAGCTTTCTTT. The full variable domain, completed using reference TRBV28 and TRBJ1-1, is DVKVTQSSRYLVKRTGEKVFLECVQDMDHENMFWYRQDPGLGLRLIYFSYDVKMKEKGDIPEGYSVSREKKERFSLILESASTNQTSMYLCATLGDPGAFFGQGTRLTVV.

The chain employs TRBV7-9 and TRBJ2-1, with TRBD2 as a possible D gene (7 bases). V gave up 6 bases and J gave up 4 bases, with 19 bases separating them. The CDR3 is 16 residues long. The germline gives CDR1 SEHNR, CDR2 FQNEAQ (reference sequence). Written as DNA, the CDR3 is TGTGCCAGCAGTCCTCGAGTTCGGGGGGCTTACAATGAGCAGTTCTTC. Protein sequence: CASSPRVRGAYNEQFF.

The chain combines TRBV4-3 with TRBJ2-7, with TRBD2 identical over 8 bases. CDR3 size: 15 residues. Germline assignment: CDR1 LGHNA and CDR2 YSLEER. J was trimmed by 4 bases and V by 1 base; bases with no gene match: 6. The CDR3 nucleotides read TGCGCCAGCAGCCAAGGGGGCGGGAGGCTGTACGAGCAGTACTTC. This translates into CASSQGGGRLYEQYF.

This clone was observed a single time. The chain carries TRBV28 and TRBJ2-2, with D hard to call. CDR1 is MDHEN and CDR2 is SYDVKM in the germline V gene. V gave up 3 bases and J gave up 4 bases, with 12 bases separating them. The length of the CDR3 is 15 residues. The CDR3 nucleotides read TGTGCCAGCAGTTTCAGACTGCGCGGCACCGGGGAGCTGTTTTTT. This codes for CASSFRLRGTGELFF.

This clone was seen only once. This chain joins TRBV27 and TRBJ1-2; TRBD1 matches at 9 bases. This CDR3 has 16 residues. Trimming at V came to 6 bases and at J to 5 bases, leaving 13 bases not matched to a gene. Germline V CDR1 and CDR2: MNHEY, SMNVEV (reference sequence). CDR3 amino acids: CASRELRTGESYGYTF. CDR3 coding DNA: TGTGCCAGCAGGGAACTTAGGACAGGGGAAAGTTATGGCTACACCTTC.

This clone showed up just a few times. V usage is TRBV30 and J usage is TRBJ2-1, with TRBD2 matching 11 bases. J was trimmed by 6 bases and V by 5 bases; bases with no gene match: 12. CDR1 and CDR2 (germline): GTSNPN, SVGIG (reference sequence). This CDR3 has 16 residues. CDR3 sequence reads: CAWQTSGSGRANEQFF. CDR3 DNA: TGTGCCTGGCAAACTAGCGGGAGTGGGCGCGCCAATGAGCAGTTCTTC. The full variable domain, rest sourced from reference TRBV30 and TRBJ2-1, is SQTIHQWPATLVQPVGSPLSLECTVEGTSNPNLYWYRQAAGRGLQLLFYSVGIGQISSEVPQNLSASRPQDRQFILSSKKLLLSDSGFYLCAWQTSGSGRANEQFFGPGTRLTVL.

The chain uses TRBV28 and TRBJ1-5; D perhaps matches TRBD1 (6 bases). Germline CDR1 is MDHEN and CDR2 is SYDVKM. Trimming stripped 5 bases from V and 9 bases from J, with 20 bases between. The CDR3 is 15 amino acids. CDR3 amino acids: CASSALKGGSGPQHF. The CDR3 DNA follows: TGTGCCAGCAGTGCCCTCAAGGGGGGCTCCGGGCCCCAGCATTTT.

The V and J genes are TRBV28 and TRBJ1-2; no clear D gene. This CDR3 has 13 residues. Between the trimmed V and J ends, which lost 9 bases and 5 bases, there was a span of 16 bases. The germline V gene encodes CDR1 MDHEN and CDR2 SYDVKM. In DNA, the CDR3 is TGTGCCAGTCAAGACGGTCCGGAGTATGGCTACACCTTC. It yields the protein CASQDGPEYGYTF.

The DNA for the CDR3 is TGTGCCAGCAGCGCTGGACAGGGGAGAGGTGGCTACACCTTC. It codes for CASSAGQGRGGYTF. The chain recombines TRBV6-4 with TRBJ1-2, with 9 nucleotides matching TRBD1. This CDR3 spans 14 amino acids. J gave up 7 bases and V 6 bases, and 9 bases lay outside the gene matches. Looked up from germline, CDR1 is MRHNA and CDR2 is SNTAGT.

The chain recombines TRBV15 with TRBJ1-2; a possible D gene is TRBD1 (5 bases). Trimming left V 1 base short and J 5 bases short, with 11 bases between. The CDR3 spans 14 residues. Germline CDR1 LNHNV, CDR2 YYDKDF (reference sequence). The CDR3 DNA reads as TGTGCCACCAGCAGAGTTGCGGGGGGGTATGGCTACACCTTC. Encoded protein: CATSRVAGGYGYTF. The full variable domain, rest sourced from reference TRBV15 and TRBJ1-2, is DAMVIQNPRYQVTQFGKPVTLSCSQTLNHNVMYWYQQKSSQAPKLLFHYYDKDFNNEADTPDNFQSRRPNTSFCFLDIRSPGLGDTAMYLCATSRVAGGYGYTFGSGTRLTVV.

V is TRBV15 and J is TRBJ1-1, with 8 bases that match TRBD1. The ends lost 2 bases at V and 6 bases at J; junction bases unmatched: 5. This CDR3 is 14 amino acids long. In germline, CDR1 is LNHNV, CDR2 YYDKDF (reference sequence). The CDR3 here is CATSRQQGEAEAFF. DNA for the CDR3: TGTGCCACCAGCAGACAACAGGGGGAGGCTGAAGCTTTCTTT.

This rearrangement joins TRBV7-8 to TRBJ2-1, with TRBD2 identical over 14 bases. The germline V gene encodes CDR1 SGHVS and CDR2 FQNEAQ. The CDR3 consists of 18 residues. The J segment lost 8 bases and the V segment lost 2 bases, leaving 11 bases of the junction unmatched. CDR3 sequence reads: CASSLRTSGRNFFHEQFF. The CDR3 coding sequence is TGTGCCAGCAGCTTAAGGACTAGCGGGAGGAATTTTTTCCATGAGCAGTTCTTC.

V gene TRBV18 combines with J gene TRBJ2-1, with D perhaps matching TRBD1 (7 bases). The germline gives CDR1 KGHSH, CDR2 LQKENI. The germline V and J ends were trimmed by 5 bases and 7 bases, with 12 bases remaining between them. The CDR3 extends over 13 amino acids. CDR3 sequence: CASSGQGGNEQFF. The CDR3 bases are TGTGCCAGCTCAGGTCAGGGGGGAAATGAGCAGTTCTTC.

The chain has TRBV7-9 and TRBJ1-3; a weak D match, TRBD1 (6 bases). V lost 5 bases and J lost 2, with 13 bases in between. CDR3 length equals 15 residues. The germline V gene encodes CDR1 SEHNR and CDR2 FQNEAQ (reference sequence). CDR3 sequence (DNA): TGTGCCAGCAGCCCCGGGACATCTACTGGAAACACCATATATTTT. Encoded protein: CASSPGTSTGNTIYF.

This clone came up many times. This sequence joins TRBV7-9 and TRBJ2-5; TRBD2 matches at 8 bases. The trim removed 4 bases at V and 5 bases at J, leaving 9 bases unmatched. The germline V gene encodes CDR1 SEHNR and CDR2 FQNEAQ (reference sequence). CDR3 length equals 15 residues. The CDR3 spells CASSYWKREPETQYF. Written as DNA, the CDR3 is TGTGCCAGCAGCTATTGGAAGCGGGAGCCGGAGACCCAGTACTTC.

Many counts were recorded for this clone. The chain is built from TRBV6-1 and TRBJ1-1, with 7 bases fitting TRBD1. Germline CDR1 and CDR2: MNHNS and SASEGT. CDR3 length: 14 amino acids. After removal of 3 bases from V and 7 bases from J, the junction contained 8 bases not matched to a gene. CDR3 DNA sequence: TGTGCCAGCAGTGATCTCAACAGGGGCAGTGAAGCTTTCTTT. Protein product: CASSDLNRGSEAFF.

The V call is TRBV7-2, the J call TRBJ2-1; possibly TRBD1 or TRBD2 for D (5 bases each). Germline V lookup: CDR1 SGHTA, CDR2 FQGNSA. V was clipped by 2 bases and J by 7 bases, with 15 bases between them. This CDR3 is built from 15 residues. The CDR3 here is CASSLFGGAVNEQFF. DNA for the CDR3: TGTGCCAGCAGCTTATTTGGGGGAGCGGTGAATGAGCAGTTCTTC. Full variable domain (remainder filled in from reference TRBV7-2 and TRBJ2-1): GAGVSQSPSNKVTEKGKDVELRCDPISGHTALYWYRQSLGQGLEFLIYFQGNSAPDKSGLPSDRFSAERTGGSVSTLTIQRTQQEDSAVYLCASSLFGGAVNEQFFGPGTRLTVL.

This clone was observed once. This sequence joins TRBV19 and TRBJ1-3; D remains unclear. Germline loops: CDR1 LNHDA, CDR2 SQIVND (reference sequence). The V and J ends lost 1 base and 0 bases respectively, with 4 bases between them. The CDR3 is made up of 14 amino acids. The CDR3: CASSIAFSGNTIYF. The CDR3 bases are TGTGCCAGTAGTATAGCGTTCTCTGGAAACACCATATATTTT.

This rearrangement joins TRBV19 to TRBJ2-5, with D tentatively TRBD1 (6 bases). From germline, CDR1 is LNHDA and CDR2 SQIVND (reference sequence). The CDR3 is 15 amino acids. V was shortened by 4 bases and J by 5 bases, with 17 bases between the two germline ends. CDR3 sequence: CASSNTMTGGETQYF. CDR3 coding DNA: TGTGCCAGTAGTAACACTATGACAGGTGGGGAGACCCAGTACTTC.

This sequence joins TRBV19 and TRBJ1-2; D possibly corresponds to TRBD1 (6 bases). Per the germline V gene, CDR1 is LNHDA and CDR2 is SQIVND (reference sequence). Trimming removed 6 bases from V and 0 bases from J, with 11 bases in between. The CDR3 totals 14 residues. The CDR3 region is CASRSGGTNYGYTF. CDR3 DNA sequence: TGTGCCAGTAGATCCGGGGGCACTAACTATGGCTACACCTTC.